This T cell receptor (beta chain) was documented in a study of blood T cell repertoires in COVID-19. Study-level information: From T cells, B-cell-depleted T cells, or PBMCs came the material, which was cDNA or gDNA.

After removal of 6 bases from V and 6 bases from J, the junction contained 12 bases not matched to a gene. The CDR3 consists of 16 residues. Germline assignment: CDR1 MNHEY and CDR2 SMNVEV (reference sequence). The data were produced by immunoSEQ multiplex PCR, yet TCRdb's version contains in-frame clones alone and is incomplete. The sample consists of 250,000 to 350,000 clones, about 81% of them appearing once. While infection was still active, Seattle patients were enrolled and then followed longitudinally. The genes are TRBV27 and TRBJ2-1; TRBD1 matches at 9 bases. Sequences were obtained from peripheral blood. The TCR sequence derives from a human donor with COVID-19, enrolled during active disease. The donor label of this sample is uncertain. The CDR3 spells CASRSPSGQGPNEQFF. CDR3 DNA sequence: TGTGCCAGCAGATCGCCTTCGGGACAGGGTCCCAATGAGCAGTTCTTC.